The 9 T cell receptor beta chains below were found in one sample sequenced in a study of hypomethylating agent response in myelodysplastic syndrome. Clones were sequenced by immunoSEQ multiplex PCR, and TCRdb holds only the in-frame ones, with some missing. The table has over 8,000 clones, 83% seen once. The sequenced sample was bone marrow, obtained before or after starting hypomethylating agent treatment for myelodysplastic syndrome (not recorded which). The receptor set was obtained from a human donor with myelodysplastic syndrome.

This clone was observed once. The CDR3 region is CASSYGAGSGEAFF. Here the CDR3 DNA reads TGTGCCAGCAGTTACGGCGCGGGGTCCGGTGAAGCTTTCTTT. This chain uses TRBV6-5 with TRBJ1-1; unclear D gene. The CDR3 consists of 14 residues. CDR1 and CDR2 (germline): MNHEY, SVGAGI. The germline V and J ends were trimmed by 2 bases and 7 bases, with 14 bases remaining between them.

CDR3 coding DNA: TGTGCCAGCAGTTTATCGGCCGGGGCAGATACGCAGTATTTT. It specifies CASSLSAGADTQYF. The chain employs TRBV27 and TRBJ2-3, with D tentatively TRBD2 (5 bases). CDR1 is MNHEY and CDR2 is SMNVEV in the germline V gene (reference sequence). The CDR3 consists of 14 residues. V lost 0 bases and J lost 4, with 8 bases in between.

The J gene is TRBJ1-4, the V gene TRBV5-4, with TRBD1 as a possible D gene (5 bases). Trimming pared 4 bases from V and 0 bases from J, leaving 13 bases between. Germline lookup yields CDR1 SGHNT and CDR2 YYREEE (reference sequence). The CDR3 length is 16 residues. Here the CDR3 DNA reads TGTGCCAGCAGCACCGCCGGGGCAGCAACTAATGAAAAACTGTTTTTT. Its translation: CASSTAGAATNEKLFF.

The chain joins TRBV30 to TRBJ1-5, with D perhaps TRBD1 (5 bases). The germline CDR1 and CDR2 sequences are GTSNPN and SVGIG (reference sequence). V was clipped by 4 bases and J by 5 bases, with 15 bases between them. CDR3 length: 14 residues. The DNA of the CDR3 is TGTGCCTGGAAAGGTAGAGGGGATTATCAGCCCCAGCATTTT. It yields the protein CAWKGRGDYQPQHF.

V is TRBV19 and J is TRBJ2-1; 7 bases map to TRBD2. CDR3 size: 15 residues. V trimming: 4 bases; J trimming: 0 bases; junction bases outside the gene matches: 3. CDR1 and CDR2 (germline): LNHDA, SQIVND (reference sequence). The CDR3 nucleotides are TGTGCCAGTAGTAGGAGCGGGGCCTCCTACAATGAGCAGTTCTTC. As protein: CASSRSGASYNEQFF.

The chain recombines TRBV28 with TRBJ2-2; unclear D gene. The CDR3 is 14 amino acids. With 6 bases removed from V and 8 bases from J, the gap between germline ends came to 16 bases. CDR1 is MDHEN and CDR2 is SYDVKM in the germline V gene. The CDR3 DNA is TGTGCCAGCAGCACGACCGGAGTCTCAGGGGAGCTGTTTTTT. It translates to CASSTTGVSGELFF.

The chain employs TRBV6-5 and TRBJ1-3, with 7 bases identical to TRBD1. CDR3 length equals 15 residues. Losses at the gene ends were 5 bases for V and 0 bases for J; bases not matched to a gene: 4. Germline CDR1 MNHEY, CDR2 SVGAGI. The CDR3 reads CASSAGQFSGNTIYF. The CDR3 coding sequence is TGTGCCAGCAGTGCGGGACAGTTCTCTGGAAACACCATATATTTT.

The gene calls are TRBV27 and TRBJ2-6, with unresolved D. The length of the CDR3 is 15 residues. The V end was cut by 4 bases, the J end by 0 bases, with 7 bases between. Germline V gene sequence: CDR1 MNHEY, CDR2 SMNVEV (reference sequence). The CDR3 loop reads CASSSVGSGANVLTF. The CDR3 nucleotides are TGTGCCAGCAGTTCCGTCGGCTCTGGGGCCAACGTCCTGACTTTC.

The rearrangement uses TRBV5-6 and TRBJ2-5, with a weak D call TRBD1 (5 bases). The CDR3 runs to 14 residues. Trimming took 1 base from V and 5 from J, leaving 12 bases between them. Germline values: CDR1 SGHDT, CDR2 YYEEEE. The CDR3 reads CASSLNTGSETQYF. In DNA form, the CDR3 reads TGTGCCAGCAGCTTGAACACAGGATCCGAGACCCAGTACTTC. The full variable domain, in which reference TRBV5-6 and TRBJ2-5 provide the parts outside the CDR3, is DAGVTQSPTHLIKTRGQQVTLRCSPKSGHDTVSWYQQALGQGPQFIFQYYEEEERQRGNFPDRFSGHQFPNYSSELNVNALLLGDSALYLCASSLNTGSETQYFGPGTRLLVL.